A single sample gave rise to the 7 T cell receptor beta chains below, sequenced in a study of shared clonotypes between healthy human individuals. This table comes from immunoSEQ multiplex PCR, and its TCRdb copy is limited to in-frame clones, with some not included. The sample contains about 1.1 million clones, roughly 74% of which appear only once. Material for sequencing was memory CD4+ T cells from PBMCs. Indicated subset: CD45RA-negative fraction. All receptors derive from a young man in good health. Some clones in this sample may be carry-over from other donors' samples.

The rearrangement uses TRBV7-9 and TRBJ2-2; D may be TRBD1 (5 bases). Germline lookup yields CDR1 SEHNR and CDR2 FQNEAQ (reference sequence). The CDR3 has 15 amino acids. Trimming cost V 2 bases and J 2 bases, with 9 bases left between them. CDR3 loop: CASSLWGPNTGELFF. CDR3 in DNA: TGTGCCAGCAGCTTATGGGGCCCAAACACCGGGGAGCTGTTTTTT.

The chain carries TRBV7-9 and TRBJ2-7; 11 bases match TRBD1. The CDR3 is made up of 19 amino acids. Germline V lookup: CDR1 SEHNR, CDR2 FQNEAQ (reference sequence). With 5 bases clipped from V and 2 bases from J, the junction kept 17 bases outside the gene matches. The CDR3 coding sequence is TGTGCCAGCAGCGCGGACAGGGGGCGCGGGGACTATCACCCCTACGAGCAGTACTTC. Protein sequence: CASSADRGRGDYHPYEQYF. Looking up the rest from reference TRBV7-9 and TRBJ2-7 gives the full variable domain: DTGVSQNPRHKITKRGQNVTFRCDPISEHNRLYWYRQTLGQGPEFLTYFQNEAQLEKSRLLSDRFSAERPKGSFSTLEIQRTEQGDSAMYLCASSADRGRGDYHPYEQYFGPGTRLTVT.

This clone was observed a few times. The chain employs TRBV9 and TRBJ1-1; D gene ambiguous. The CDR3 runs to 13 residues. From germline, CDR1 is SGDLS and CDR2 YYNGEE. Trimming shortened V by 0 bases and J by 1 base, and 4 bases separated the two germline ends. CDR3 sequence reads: CASSVDQNTEAFF. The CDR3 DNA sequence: TGTGCCAGCAGCGTAGACCAGAACACTGAAGCTTTCTTT.

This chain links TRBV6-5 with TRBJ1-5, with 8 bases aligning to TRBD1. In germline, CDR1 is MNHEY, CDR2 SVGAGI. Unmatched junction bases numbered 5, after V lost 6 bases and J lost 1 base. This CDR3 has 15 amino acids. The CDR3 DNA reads TGTGCCAGCAGCCGAGGACAGGGAAGCAATCAGCCCCAGCATTTT. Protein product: CASSRGQGSNQPQHF.

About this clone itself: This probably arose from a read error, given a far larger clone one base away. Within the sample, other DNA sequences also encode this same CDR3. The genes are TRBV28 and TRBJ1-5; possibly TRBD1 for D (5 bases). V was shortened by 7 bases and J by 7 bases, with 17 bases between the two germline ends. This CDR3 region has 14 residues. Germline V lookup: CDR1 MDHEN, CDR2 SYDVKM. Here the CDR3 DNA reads TGTGCCAGCATCTCCGGGACGGGGCACCAGCCCCAGCATTTT. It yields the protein CASISGTGHQPQHF.

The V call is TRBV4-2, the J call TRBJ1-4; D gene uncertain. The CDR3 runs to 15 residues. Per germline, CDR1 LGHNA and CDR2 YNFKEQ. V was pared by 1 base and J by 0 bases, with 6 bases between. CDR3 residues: CASSQGQATNEKLFF. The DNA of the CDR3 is TGTGCCAGCAGCCAAGGCCAGGCAACTAATGAAAAACTGTTTTTT.

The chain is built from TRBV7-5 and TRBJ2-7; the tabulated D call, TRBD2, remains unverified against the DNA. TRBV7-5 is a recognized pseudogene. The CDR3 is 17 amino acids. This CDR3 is CARSLVGGGVLSYEQYF. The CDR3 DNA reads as TGTGCCAGAAGCTTAGTGGGGGGAGGAGTACTCTCCTACGAGCAGTACTTC.